Sequencing of this TCR beta chain was carried out in a study of blood T cell repertoires in COVID-19 (dated by TCRdb to about 2020). Background for the entire study: Samples covering the acute and convalescent phases of COVID-19 were provided by collaborators in the United States, Italy and Spain. A freely available public database, intended as a resource for researchers studying the immune response to SARS-CoV-2, is where the repertoires were released. Where HLA class I and class II types were available, the types were taken from metadata supplied by the sample provider, not from assay-based typing. Nearly every sample came with metadata listing a de-identified subject ID, COVID-19 status, age in years and sex. The dataset comprised deeply sampled blood TCRbeta repertoires from subjects exposed to, actively infected with, or recovered from COVID-19. The material from the prospective study consisted of cDNA or gDNA derived from T cells, B-cell-depleted T cells, or PBMCs. Samples came from the ongoing ImmuneRACE study (first 160 participants) plus 1,254 subjects from 6 global collaborators.

From a lookup of the germline V gene (reference sequence), CDR1 and CDR2 are SGHNT and YYREEE. Trimming removed 3 bases from V and 9 bases from J, leaving 22 bases between the germline ends. Spanning cysteine to phenylalanine, the CDR3 consists of 16 amino acids. The kept DNA is CDR3 alone, 48 bases in frame from the first base. TCRbeta CDR3 regions were amplified from genomic DNA by means of the immunoSEQ Assay, a bias-controlled multiplex PCR. On the authors' methods: Nucleated cell counts per sample were estimated from amplification of reference gene primers within the assay. To quantify the absolute abundance of each unique TCRbeta CDR3 rearrangement, sequence reads were collapsed and filtered. Productive Simpson clonality was computed per sample as the square root of Simpson's diversity index over productive rearrangements. TCRdb stores this immuneACCESS table with in-frame sequences only. Part of the clones is absent; in the studies checked, under half of the shortfall reflects unresolved V genes, and no reason is known for the rest. V, J and clone size were drawn from that table, and D and trimming were deduced from the DNA. The sample table shows 130,000 to 150,000 clones, and 88% are seen once. Of the sample, around 1.9% is held by the ten largest clones.

Each collaborating institution followed its own protocols to collect whole blood in K2EDTA tubes. Collaborator samples were shipped for TCRbeta analysis as frozen whole blood, isolated PBMCs, or DNA extracted from either sample type. A remark on this clone: The antigen this receptor binds is unknown. No base quality values were provided; no much bigger clone lies one nucleotide off.

Summary of the overall study and its limitations: How much clinical and demographic metadata was included differed by source and by participant, and the metadata was provided uncurated.

Sequenced material: peripheral blood. This clonotype was sampled from a man aged 65 to 85 with acute or convalescent COVID-19. This chain joins TRBV5-4 to TRBJ2-1, with TRBD2 perhaps the D gene, on 7 matching bases. The DNA is TGTGCCAGCAGCTCTCAGCTAGGGGGAGGGCCCGTTGAGCAGTTCTTC. It encodes CASSSQLGGGPVEQFF. Here the CDR3 is joined to the reference TRBV5-4 and TRBJ2-1 genes, and the full variable domain is: ETGVTQSPTHLIKTRGQQVTLRCSSQSGHNTVSWYQQALGQGPQFIFQYYREEENGRGNFPPRFSGLQFPNYSSELNVNALELDDSALYLCASSSQLGGGPVEQFFGPGTRLTVL.